The rows below give T cell receptor beta chains drawn from one sample of a study of blood T cell repertoires in COVID-19. Assay: immunoSEQ multiplex PCR; the TCRdb copy retains only in-frame clones and omits some. The data show over 350,000 clones, 86% seen once. Sequences were obtained from peripheral blood. Receptors were obtained from a young woman with active or convalescent COVID-19. The CDR3 runs from the conserved cysteine through the conserved F or W. D genes are given only for firm matches. Clone sizes are given selectively: once, few, many, or a class where the clone is expanded.

J: TRBJ2-7
D: TRBD2
V: TRBV12-5
size: few
DNA: TGTGCTAGTGGACCGGCCGGGACTAAATACGAGCAGTACTTC
CDR3: CASGPAGTKYEQYF

J: TRBJ2-3
D: TRBD2
V: TRBV27
size: .
DNA: TGTGCCAGCAGCTCCCGACTAGCGGGCACAGATACGCAGTATTTT
CDR3: CASSSRLAGTDTQYF

J: TRBJ2-1
D: .
V: TRBV7-6
size: .
DNA: TGTGCCAGCAGCTTGGCGGTAGTATCCTACAATGAGCAGTTCTTC
CDR3: CASSLAVVSYNEQFF

J: TRBJ2-1
D: .
V: TRBV5-1
size: .
DNA: TGCGCCAGCAGCTTCGAACAGCTCTACAATGAGCAGTTCTTC
CDR3: CASSFEQLYNEQFF

J: TRBJ2-7
D: TRBD2
V: TRBV18
size: .
DNA: TGTGCCAGCTCACCACTAGCGGGGGGCTGGGACGAGCAGTACTTC
CDR3: CASSPLAGGWDEQYF

J: TRBJ2-1
D: .
V: TRBV29-1
size: .
DNA: TGCAGCGTTGAAGGGCAGGGGCCTACATACGAGCAGTTCTTC
CDR3: CSVEGQGPTYEQFF

J: TRBJ1-1
D: TRBD1
V: TRBV5-1
size: few
DNA: TGCGCCAGCCGCACAGGGGCCCCAATGAACACTGAAGCTTTCTTT
CDR3: CASRTGAPMNTEAFF

J: TRBJ2-5
D: .
V: TRBV5-1
size: .
DNA: TGCGCCAGCAACAGGGGTGGACTACAAGAGACCCAGTACTTC
CDR3: CASNRGGLQETQYF

J: TRBJ1-2
D: .
V: TRBV15
size: .
DNA: TGTGCCACCAGCAGAGATAGCAGGGGCTCTTGGGGCTACACCTTC
CDR3: CATSRDSRGSWGYTF

J: TRBJ1-4
D: TRBD1
V: TRBV5-1
size: .
DNA: TGCGCCAGCAGCTTGGCCGGACAGGGGGCGCAAAGTAATGAAAAACTGTTTTTT
CDR3: CASSLAGQGAQSNEKLFF

J: TRBJ2-1
D: TRBD1
V: TRBV7-9
size: .
DNA: TGTGCCAGCAGCTTAGCCGGGACAGTCTACAATGAGCAGTTCTTC
CDR3: CASSLAGTVYNEQFF

J: TRBJ1-6
D: TRBD1
V: TRBV6-5
size: few
DNA: TGTGCCAGCAGTTACTTCGGACAGGTCAATTCACCCCTCCACTTT
CDR3: CASSYFGQVNSPLHF

J: TRBJ2-7
D: .
V: TRBV10-3
size: .
DNA: TGTGCCATCAGTGGAGGTCGGAGGGACTCCTACGAGCAGTACTTC
CDR3: CAISGGRRDSYEQYF

J: TRBJ2-7
D: .
V: TRBV5-1
size: .
DNA: TGCGCCAGCAGCGTCCGGGACTTCTACGAGCAGTACTTC
CDR3: CASSVRDFYEQYF

J: TRBJ2-5
D: .
V: TRBV18
size: .
DNA: TGTGCCAGCTCAAAGCCACCGGAGACCCAGTACTTC
CDR3: CASSKPPETQYF

J: TRBJ2-7
D: .
V: TRBV5-5
size: .
DNA: TGTGCCAGCAGCCGGCGGGGAGATGGTTACGAGCAGTACTTC
CDR3: CASSRRGDGYEQYF

J: TRBJ2-2
D: .
V: TRBV7-8
size: .
DNA: TGTGCCAGCAGCTCCGCCTTGGGGAGGAACACCGGGGAGCTGTTTTTT
CDR3: CASSSALGRNTGELFF

J: TRBJ2-7
D: TRBD2
V: TRBV19
size: once
DNA: TGTGCCAGTAGTATTACGGGACTAGGGACCTACGAGCAGTACTTC
CDR3: CASSITGLGTYEQYF

J: TRBJ1-5
D: .
V: TRBV19
size: .
DNA: TGTGCCAGTAGTATTTACGGAGGGAGGGGCGGACCTGGCAATCAGCCCCAGCATTTT
CDR3: CASSIYGGRGGPGNQPQHF

J: TRBJ2-1
D: TRBD1
V: TRBV19
size: .
DNA: TGTGCCAGTAGGAGGGGACAGGGGGCGCGTGAGCAGTTCTTC
CDR3: CASRRGQGAREQFF

J: TRBJ1-5
D: .
V: TRBV6-6
size: few
DNA: TGTGCCAGCAGTTACGAGGGTCAGCCCCAGCATTTT
CDR3: CASSYEGQPQHF

J: TRBJ1-5
D: TRBD1
V: TRBV25-1
size: few
DNA: TGTGCCAGCAGCCAAACAGGGGTTGGCAATCAGCCCCAGCATTTT
CDR3: CASSQTGVGNQPQHF

J: TRBJ2-1
D: .
V: TRBV29-1
size: .
DNA: TGCAGCGTGGGCCGGGCAAGGAGGGATGAGCAGTTCTTC
CDR3: CSVGRARRDEQFF

J: TRBJ2-2
D: .
V: TRBV15
size: .
DNA: TGTGCCACCAGCAGACGCGACAGGAAGAACACCGGGGAGCTGTTTTTT
CDR3: CATSRRDRKNTGELFF

J: TRBJ1-1
D: .
V: TRBV6-5
size: .
DNA: TGTGCCAGCTCATCGGGGAGAAACACTGAAGCTTTCTTT
CDR3: CASSSGRNTEAFF

J: TRBJ1-1
D: .
V: TRBV13
size: .
DNA: TGTGCCAGCAGCTTAGGCCGGTACACTGAAGCTTTCTTT
CDR3: CASSLGRYTEAFF

J: TRBJ1-5
D: .
V: TRBV5-1
size: .
DNA: TGCGCCAGCAGCTTGGGACAGTATAGCAATCAGCCCCAGCATTTT
CDR3: CASSLGQYSNQPQHF

J: TRBJ1-2
D: TRBD1
V: TRBV2
size: .
DNA: TGTGCCAGCAGTGAAGCGATTTTCAGACAGGGGGCGCTTTCGGGAGGCTACACCTTC
CDR3: CASSEAIFRQGALSGGYTF

J: TRBJ2-2
D: .
V: TRBV3-1/TRBV3-2
size: .
DNA: TGTGCCAGCAGCCAAGTAGGAGGGGTGGGGACCACCGGGGAGCTGTTTTTT
CDR3: CASSQVGGVGTTGELFF